A single count supports the clone carrying this T cell receptor beta chain. Its target is unknown. Germline V gives CDR1 SGHRS, CDR2 YFSETQ. The CDR3 is 16 residues long. V gave up 0 bases and J gave up 3 bases; unmatched junction bases: 7. The entirety of the isolated RNA underwent reverse transcription, so expressed TCRB transcripts were sequenced. Generated by immunoSEQ multiplex PCR, the TCRdb table keeps only in-frame clones and is missing some. This sample has approximately 150,000 clones, with less than 15% found just once. The sample comes from a study of beta chain features in type 1 diabetes. Across the study: Examination covered around 110 million sorted cells spanning all samples. Study-level findings and limits: Insertions were fewer and deletions more numerous at VDJ junctions in type 1 diabetes patients. Within the patient group, naive, central memory and Treg TCRB repertoires appeared more similar to each other than within healthy donors. For Type 1 diabetes patients, all four CD4+ subsets carried TCRB CDR3s that were moderately but significantly shorter.

Markers CD45RO/CCR7/CD25/CD127/CD95/CD27 served to sort CD4+ naive, central memory, regulatory and stem cell-like memory cells. The chain joins TRBV5-1 to TRBJ2-3, with 7 nucleotides matching TRBD1. This clonotype was obtained from a man between 18 and 35 years old with type 1 diabetes. Sequenced input: central memory CD4+ T cells from blood. The CDR3 reads CASSLADRAETDTQYF. CDR3 bases: TGCGCCAGCAGCTTGGCCGACAGGGCCGAAACAGATACGCAGTATTTT.